This section outlines one T cell receptor (beta chain) sequence together with its context. Those enrolled in Seattle joined during active infection and were followed longitudinally afterward. This entry comes from a study of blood T cell repertoires in COVID-19. Looked up from germline, CDR1 is LGHNA and CDR2 is YNFKEQ. The CDR3 is 13 residues long. The V end was cut by 1 base, the J end by 4 bases, with 5 bases between. Clones were read by immunoSEQ multiplex PCR, and TCRdb kept only the in-frame ones, dropping some. The sample records more than 300,000 clones, 87% being singletons. This TCR derives from a woman in her 50s with COVID-19, enrolled during active disease. Sequencing input: peripheral blood. The J gene is TRBJ1-5, the V gene TRBV4-2, with D unclear. For the CDR3, the DNA is TGTGCCAGCAGCCAAGGCGGGAATCAGCCCCAGCATTTT. Translating gives CASSQGGNQPQHF.